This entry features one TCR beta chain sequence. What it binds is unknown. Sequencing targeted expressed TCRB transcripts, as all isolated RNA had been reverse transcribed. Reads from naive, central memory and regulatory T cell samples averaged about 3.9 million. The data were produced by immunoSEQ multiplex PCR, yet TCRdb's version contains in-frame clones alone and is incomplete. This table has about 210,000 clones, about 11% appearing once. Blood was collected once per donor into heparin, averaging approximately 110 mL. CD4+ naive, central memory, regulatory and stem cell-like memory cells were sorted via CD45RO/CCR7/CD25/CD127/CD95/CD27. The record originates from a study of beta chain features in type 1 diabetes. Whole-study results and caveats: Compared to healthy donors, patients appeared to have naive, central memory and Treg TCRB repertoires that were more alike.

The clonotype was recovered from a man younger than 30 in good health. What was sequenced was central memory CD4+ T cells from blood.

CDR3 nucleotide sequence: TGTGCCAGCAGTTCCTACGAGACCCAGTACTTC. Its protein is CASSSYETQYF. V is TRBV7-6 and J is TRBJ2-5; D unclear. The V and J ends lost 6 bases and 5 bases respectively, with 7 bases between them. Germline V lookup: CDR1 SGHVS, CDR2 FNYEAQ. The CDR3 covers 11 residues.